Below are 19 T cell receptor beta chains sequenced from a single sample in a study of T cell responses to AZD1222 COVID-19 vaccine. Produced via immunoSEQ multiplex PCR; TCRdb's table is partial and in-frame only. The top ten clones hold roughly 15% of a sample with about 100,000 clones, 87% of them seen once. Sample: peripheral blood, taken on day 0 of AZD1222 vaccination. The receptors come from an adult in good health.

V usage is TRBV5-1 and J usage is TRBJ1-2; D gene unclear. Trimming left V 7 bases short and J 7 bases short, with 11 bases between. The CDR3 contains 11 residues. CDR1 is SGHRS and CDR2 is YFSETQ in the germline V gene. The CDR3 sequence: CASPLKVGYTF. In nucleotides, the CDR3 is TGCGCCAGCCCACTCAAGGTTGGCTACACCTTC.

The chain employs TRBV3-1 (or the pseudogene TRBV3-2) and TRBJ2-7; D gene unclear. CDR3 length equals 12 residues. Trimming removed 2 bases at V and 6 bases at J, with 8 bases between. Germline V gene sequence: CDR1 LGHDT, CDR2 YNNKEL (reference sequence). The CDR3 loop is CASSQLSAEQYF. For the CDR3, the DNA is TGTGCCAGCAGCCAACTCTCGGCCGAGCAGTACTTC.

This rearrangement joins TRBV5-4 to TRBJ2-3, with D perhaps TRBD1 or TRBD2 (5 bases each). The CDR3 loop spans 14 amino acids. Germline CDR1 is SGHNT and CDR2 is YYREEE (reference sequence). Trimming shortened V by 2 bases and J by 3 bases, and 10 bases separated the two germline ends. The CDR3 here is CASSFGGSTDTQYF. As DNA, the CDR3 is TGTGCCAGCAGCTTTGGGGGATCGACAGATACGCAGTATTTT.

V gene TRBV5-1 combines with J gene TRBJ2-5; D is undetermined. The CDR3 consists of 13 residues. V dropped 0 bases and J dropped 4 bases, with 7 bases sitting between them. In germline, CDR1 is SGHRS, CDR2 YFSETQ. The CDR3 loop is CASSLVVPETQYF. CDR3 bases: TGCGCCAGCAGCTTGGTAGTTCCAGAGACCCAGTACTTC.

The chain carries TRBV18 and TRBJ1-2, with 7 bases that match TRBD1. The V and J ends lost 6 bases and 0 bases, in that order; junction bases with no gene match: 4. Per germline, CDR1 KGHSH and CDR2 LQKENI. The CDR3 totals 14 residues. The CDR3 region is CASSGDRTNYGYTF. Written as DNA, the CDR3 is TGTGCCAGCTCGGGGGACAGAACTAACTATGGCTACACCTTC.

V and J are TRBV19 and TRBJ1-1, with D possibly being TRBD1 (6 bases). Per germline, CDR1 LNHDA and CDR2 SQIVND (reference sequence). The CDR3 consists of 15 residues. Trimming took off 5 bases at V and 2 bases at J, with 15 bases between the two ends. The CDR3 region is CASSPGQSFNTEAFF. Here the CDR3 DNA reads TGTGCCAGTAGTCCCGGACAGTCTTTCAACACTGAAGCTTTCTTT.

This clone has just a few counts. CDR3 DNA: TGTGCCAGTTCCCGGGCTGGCTATGGCTACACCTTC. It yields the protein CASSRAGYGYTF. The V gene is TRBV19, the J gene TRBJ1-2; no definite D call. The length of the CDR3 is 12 residues. Trimming stripped 8 bases from V and 4 bases from J, with 11 bases between. The V gene's germline CDR1 is LNHDA and CDR2 SQIVND (reference sequence).

This clone was counted between two and nine times. The genes are TRBV7-8 and TRBJ2-3; D call uncertain. The CDR3 covers 12 residues. Germline values: CDR1 SGHVS, CDR2 FQNEAQ. V was pared by 3 bases and J by 3 bases, with 4 bases between. DNA of the CDR3: TGTGCCAGCAGCTTGGGGACAGATACGCAGTATTTT. The encoded protein is CASSLGTDTQYF.

The rearrangement joins TRBV11-2 to TRBJ2-5, with TRBD2 as a possible D gene (7 bases). Germline V gives CDR1 SGHAT, CDR2 FQNNGV. Trimming removed 3 bases at V and 5 bases at J, with 16 bases between. The CDR3 consists of 15 residues. The CDR3 DNA reads as TGTGCCAGCAGCTTGAAGGGGGGGGCGGGCGAGACCCAGTACTTC. This gives the protein CASSLKGGAGETQYF.

The chain has TRBV15 and TRBJ1-1, with unresolved D. Looked up from germline, CDR1 is LNHNV and CDR2 is YYDKDF (reference sequence). The V end lost 0 bases, the J end lost 1 base, and 6 bases lay between the germline ends. The CDR3 totals 14 residues. CDR3 in amino acids: CATSRENRNTEAFF. The CDR3 DNA sequence: TGTGCCACCAGCAGAGAGAACAGGAACACTGAAGCTTTCTTT.

The rearrangement uses TRBV7-4 and TRBJ1-6; D possibly corresponds to TRBD1 (5 bases). CDR3 length: 15 amino acids. Germline V gene lookup returns CDR1 SGHVT and CDR2 SQSDAQ. Deletions cut 3 bases from V and 7 bases from J, with 13 bases between. CDR3 DNA: TGTGCCAGCAGCTTTCGGGACGGAGCCAATTCACCCCTCCACTTT. This sequence encodes CASSFRDGANSPLHF. The variable domain in full, with the rest retrieved from reference TRBV7-4 and TRBJ1-6, is GAGVSQSPRYKVAKRGRDVALRCDSISGHVTLYWYRQTLGQGSEVLTYSQSDAQRDKSGRPSGRFSAERPERSVSTLKIQRTEQGDSAVYLCASSFRDGANSPLHFGNGTRLTVT.

The rearrangement uses TRBV7-2 and TRBJ2-7; either TRBD1 or TRBD2 may supply D (6 bases each). Germline CDR1 reads SGHTA; CDR2 reads FQGNSA. The CDR3 contains 14 residues. V dropped 3 bases and J dropped 2 bases, with 11 bases sitting between them. CDR3: CASSLSRGAYEQYF. DNA for the CDR3: TGTGCCAGCAGCTTGTCTAGGGGGGCCTACGAGCAGTACTTC.

The gene calls are TRBV2 and TRBJ1-2; perhaps TRBD1 as D (6 bases). Germline CDR1 and CDR2: SNHLY and FYNNEI. V was trimmed by 7 bases and J by 8 bases, leaving 35 bases between them. This CDR3 contains 19 residues. CDR3 sequence (DNA): TGTGCCAGCATCTTAGAGGCCGGGACACCACCCCTCGTTGGTAGAGGCTACACCTTC. Residues: CASILEAGTPPLVGRGYTF.

By its share, this clone is medium-sized. The chain has TRBV10-2 and TRBJ1-6, with unresolved D. Per the germline V gene, CDR1 is WSHSY and CDR2 is SAAADI. The CDR3 consists of 14 residues. The germline V and J ends were trimmed by 2 bases and 8 bases, with 10 bases remaining between them. The CDR3 DNA reads as TGCGCCAGCAGTGAGGGGTCAGGATATTCACCCCTCCACTTT. Its protein is CASSEGSGYSPLHF.

This chain links TRBV7-2 with TRBJ1-1; D gene unclear. The CDR3 has 16 amino acids. Germline V gene data show CDR1 as SGHTA and CDR2 as FQGNSA. V gave up 0 bases and J gave up 1 base, with 12 bases separating them. The CDR3 protein is CASSLASVSRNTEAFF. The CDR3 DNA follows: TGTGCCAGCAGCTTAGCAAGTGTCTCAAGGAACACTGAAGCTTTCTTT.

The genes are TRBV9 and TRBJ1-3, with TRBD1 as a possible D gene (5 bases). The CDR3 covers 15 residues. Trimming left V 0 bases short and J 2 bases short, with 9 bases between. Germline V gene lookup returns CDR1 SGDLS and CDR2 YYNGEE. CDR3 sequence reads: CASSVGQGAGNTIYF. The CDR3 nucleotides read TGTGCCAGCAGCGTAGGGCAGGGTGCTGGAAACACCATATATTTT.

The chain carries TRBV7-6 and TRBJ1-3, with D possibly TRBD1 on 5 matching bases. Trimming removed 6 bases from V and 4 bases from J, with 16 bases in between. Per germline, CDR1 SGHVS and CDR2 FNYEAQ. The CDR3 is 15 amino acids. This chain's CDR3 is CASSFDSVSGNTIYF. The CDR3, as DNA: TGTGCCAGCAGTTTTGACAGCGTCAGCGGAAACACCATATATTTT.

This chain connects TRBV27 to TRBJ1-5, with unresolved D. V lost 3 bases, J lost 4 bases, and 7 bases lay in between. The CDR3 is 13 residues long. Per the germline V gene, CDR1 is MNHEY and CDR2 is SMNVEV (reference sequence). CDR3 region: CASSFSRNQPQHF. Written as DNA, the CDR3 is TGTGCCAGCAGTTTCAGCAGGAATCAGCCCCAGCATTTT.

The V and J genes are TRBV11-2 and TRBJ2-2, with D unclear. V was shortened by 1 base and J by 3 bases, with 6 bases between the two germline ends. The length of the CDR3 is 14 residues. CDR1 SGHAT and CDR2 FQNNGV come from the germline V gene. CDR3 residues: CASSLVADTGELFF. The CDR3 nucleotides are TGTGCCAGCAGCTTAGTGGCAGACACCGGGGAGCTGTTTTTT. The full variable domain, completed using reference TRBV11-2 and TRBJ2-2, is EAGVAQSPRYKIIEKRQSVAFWCNPISGHATLYWYQQILGQGPKLLIQFQNNGVVDDSQLPKDRFSAERLKGVDSTLKIQPAKLEDSAVYLCASSLVADTGELFFGEGSRLTVL.